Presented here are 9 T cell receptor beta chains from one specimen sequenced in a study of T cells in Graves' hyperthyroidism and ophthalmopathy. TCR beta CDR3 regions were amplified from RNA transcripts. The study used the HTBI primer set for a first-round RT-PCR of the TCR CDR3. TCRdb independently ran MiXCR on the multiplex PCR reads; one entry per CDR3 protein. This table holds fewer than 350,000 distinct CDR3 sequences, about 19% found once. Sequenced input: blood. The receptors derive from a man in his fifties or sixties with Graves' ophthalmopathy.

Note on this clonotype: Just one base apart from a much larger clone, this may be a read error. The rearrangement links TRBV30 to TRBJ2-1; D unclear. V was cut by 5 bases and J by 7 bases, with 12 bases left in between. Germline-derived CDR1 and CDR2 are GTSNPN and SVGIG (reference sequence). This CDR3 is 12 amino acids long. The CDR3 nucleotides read TGTGCCTGGGACCCGGAAGGGAATGAGCAGTTCTTC. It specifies CAWDPEGNEQFF.

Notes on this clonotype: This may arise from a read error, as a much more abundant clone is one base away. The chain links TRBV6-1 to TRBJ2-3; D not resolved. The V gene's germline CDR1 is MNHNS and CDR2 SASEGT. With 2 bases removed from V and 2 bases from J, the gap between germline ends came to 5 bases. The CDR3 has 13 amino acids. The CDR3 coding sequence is TGTGCCAGCAGTGAATTGAACACAGATACGCAGTATTTT. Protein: CASSELNTDTQYF.

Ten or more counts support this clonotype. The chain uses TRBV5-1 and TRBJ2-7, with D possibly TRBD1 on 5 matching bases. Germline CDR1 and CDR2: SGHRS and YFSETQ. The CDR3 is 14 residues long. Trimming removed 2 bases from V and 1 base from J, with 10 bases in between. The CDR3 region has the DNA TGCGCCAGCAGCTTCATAACAGGTTCCTACGAGCAGTACTTC. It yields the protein CASSFITGSYEQYF.

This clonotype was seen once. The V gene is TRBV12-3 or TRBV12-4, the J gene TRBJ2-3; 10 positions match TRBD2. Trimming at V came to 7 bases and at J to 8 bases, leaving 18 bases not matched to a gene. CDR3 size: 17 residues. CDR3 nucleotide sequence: TGTGCCAGCACCTCCTGGGCAGCGGGAGGGTATGCTGGTACGCAGTATTTT. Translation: CASTSWAAGGYAGTQYF.

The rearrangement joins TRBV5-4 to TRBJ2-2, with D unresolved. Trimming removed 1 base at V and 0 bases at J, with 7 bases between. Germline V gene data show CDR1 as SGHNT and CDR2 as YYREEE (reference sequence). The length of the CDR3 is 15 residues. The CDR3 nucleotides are TGTGCCAGCAGCTTGCGTGCGGCGAACACCGGGGAGCTGTTTTTT. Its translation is CASSLRAANTGELFF. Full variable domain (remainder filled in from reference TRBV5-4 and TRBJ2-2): ETGVTQSPTHLIKTRGQQVTLRCSSQSGHNTVSWYQQALGQGPQFIFQYYREEENGRGNFPPRFSGLQFPNYSSELNVNALELDDSALYLCASSLRAANTGELFFGEGSRLTVL.

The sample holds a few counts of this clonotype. In DNA form, the CDR3 reads TGTGCCAGCAGGTCCCCTGGGTCGCAAGATACGCAGTATTTT. Its translation is CASRSPGSQDTQYF. The J gene is TRBJ2-3, the V gene TRBV7-8; no reliable D call. Trimming cost V 6 bases and J 5 bases, with 15 bases left between them. There are 14 residues in the CDR3. Germline V lookup: CDR1 SGHVS, CDR2 FQNEAQ. Full variable domain (missing parts from reference TRBV7-8 and TRBJ2-3): GAGVSQSPRYKVAKRGQDVALRCDPISGHVSLFWYQQALGQGPEFLTYFQNEAQLDKSGLPSDRFFAERPEGSVSTLKIQRTQQEDSAVYLCASRSPGSQDTQYFGPGTRLTVL.

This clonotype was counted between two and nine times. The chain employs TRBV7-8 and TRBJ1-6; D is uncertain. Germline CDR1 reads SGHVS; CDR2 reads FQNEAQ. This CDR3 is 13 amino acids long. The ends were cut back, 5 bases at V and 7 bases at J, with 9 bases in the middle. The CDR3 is CASSLNLNSPLHF. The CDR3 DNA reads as TGTGCCAGCAGCCTAAACCTGAATTCACCCCTCCACTTT. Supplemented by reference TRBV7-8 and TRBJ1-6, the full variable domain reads GAGVSQSPRYKVAKRGQDVALRCDPISGHVSLFWYQQALGQGPEFLTYFQNEAQLDKSGLPSDRFFAERPEGSVSTLKIQRTQQEDSAVYLCASSLNLNSPLHFGNGTRLTVT.

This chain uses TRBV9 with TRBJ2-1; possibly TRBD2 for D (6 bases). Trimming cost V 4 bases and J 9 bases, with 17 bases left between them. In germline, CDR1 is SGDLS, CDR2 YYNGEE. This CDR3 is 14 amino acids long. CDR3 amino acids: CASSCGTAASEQFF. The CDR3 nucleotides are TGTGCCAGCAGCTGCGGGACCGCGGCTAGTGAGCAGTTCTTC.

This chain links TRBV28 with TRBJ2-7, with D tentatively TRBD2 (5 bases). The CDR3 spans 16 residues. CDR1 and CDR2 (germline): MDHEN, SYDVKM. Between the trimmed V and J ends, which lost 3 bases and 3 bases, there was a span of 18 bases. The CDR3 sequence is CASSFHPSGEYYEQYF. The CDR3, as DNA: TGTGCCAGCAGTTTCCACCCCAGCGGAGAATACTACGAGCAGTACTTC.